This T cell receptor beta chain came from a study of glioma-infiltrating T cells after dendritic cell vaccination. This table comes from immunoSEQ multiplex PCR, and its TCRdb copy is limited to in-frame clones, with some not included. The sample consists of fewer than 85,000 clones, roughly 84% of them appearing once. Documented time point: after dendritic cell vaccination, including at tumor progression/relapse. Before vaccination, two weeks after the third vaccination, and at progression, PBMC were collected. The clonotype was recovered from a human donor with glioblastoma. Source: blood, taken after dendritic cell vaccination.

CDR3 protein: CASSPPGSGIANEQFF. The CDR3 DNA is TGTGCCAGCTCACCACCGGGTAGCGGGATAGCGAATGAGCAGTTCTTC. The chain carries TRBV18 and TRBJ2-1; the match to TRBD2 covers 8 bases. V dropped 0 bases and J dropped 7; count of bases not matched to a gene: 8. The CDR3 totals 16 residues. CDR1 and CDR2 (germline): KGHSH, LQKENI.